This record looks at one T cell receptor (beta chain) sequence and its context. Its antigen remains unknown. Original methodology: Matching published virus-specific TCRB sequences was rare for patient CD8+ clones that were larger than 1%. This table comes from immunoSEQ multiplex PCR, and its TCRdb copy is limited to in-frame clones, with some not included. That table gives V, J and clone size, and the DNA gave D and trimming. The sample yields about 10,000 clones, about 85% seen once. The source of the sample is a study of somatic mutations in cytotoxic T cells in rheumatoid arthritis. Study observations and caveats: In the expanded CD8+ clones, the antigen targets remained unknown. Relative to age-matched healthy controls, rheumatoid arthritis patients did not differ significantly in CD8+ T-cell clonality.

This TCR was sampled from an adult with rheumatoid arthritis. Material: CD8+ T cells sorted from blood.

Here the CDR3 DNA reads TGTGCCAGTAGTTTCCGGGAGTGGGGCAATGAGCAGTTCTTC. Protein: CASSFREWGNEQFF. J is TRBJ2-1 and V is TRBV19; weak D call: TRBD2 (6 bases). The V end lost 5 bases, the J end lost 6 bases, and 14 bases lay between the germline ends. Per germline, CDR1 LNHDA and CDR2 SQIVND (reference sequence). The CDR3 loop spans 14 amino acids.